One and the same sample provided the 25 T cell receptor beta chains below, sequenced in a study of a mutant IDH1 vaccine in newly diagnosed glioma. Sample time point: week 35, safety follow-up. All doses held 300 ug of mutant IDH1 20-mer peptide, with topical imiquimod. Libraries were prepared by immunoSEQ multiplex PCR; TCRdb keeps only in-frame clonotypes and omits some of them. Here the sample spans tens of thousands of clones, 60% to 75% being singletons. Their antigens remain unidentified. The material was PBMCs, obtained from a glioma patient whose treatment included an IDH1 peptide vaccine. The receptors were sampled from a man aged 50-59 years with glioma.

The V and J genes are TRBV27 and TRBJ1-6; 7 bases match TRBD1. The CDR3 covers 16 residues. Germline assignment: CDR1 MNHEY and CDR2 SMNVEV (reference sequence). J gave up 10 bases and V 0 bases, and 9 bases lay outside the gene matches. The CDR3 DNA is TGTGCCAGCAGTTTATCGCCGAGACAGGGAGGGTCACCCCTCCACTTT. The encoded protein is CASSLSPRQGGSPLHF.

The rearrangement links TRBV30 to TRBJ1-5; D ambiguous. The ends were cut back, 0 bases at V and 3 bases at J, with 12 bases in the middle. In germline, CDR1 is GTSNPN, CDR2 SVGIG (reference sequence). CDR3 length equals 15 residues. The CDR3 sequence is CAWSVLDANNQPQHF. The DNA for the CDR3 is TGTGCCTGGAGTGTACTCGACGCCAACAATCAGCCCCAGCATTTT.

This chain joins TRBV29-1 and TRBJ1-1; perhaps TRBD1 as D (5 bases). The V gene lost 1 base and the J gene lost 1 base, with 7 bases spanning the gap. The germline V gene encodes CDR1 SQVTM and CDR2 ANQGSEA. This CDR3 is 13 amino acids long. The CDR3: CSVEGTGNTEAFF. The CDR3 DNA is TGCAGCGTTGAAGGTACAGGGAACACTGAAGCTTTCTTT. Full variable domain (remainder filled in from reference TRBV29-1 and TRBJ1-1): SAVISQKPSRDICQRGTSLTIQCQVDSQVTMMFWYRQQPGQSLTLIATANQGSEATYESGFVIDKFPISRPNLTFSTLTVSNMSPEDSSIYLCSVEGTGNTEAFFGQGTRLTVV.

This clone showed up just a few times. The V gene is TRBV6-1, the J gene TRBJ2-5; possibly TRBD2 for D (6 bases). CDR1 MNHNS and CDR2 SASEGT come from the germline V gene. This CDR3 has 15 residues. The V end lost 3 bases, the J end lost 5 bases, and 16 bases lay between the germline ends. The DNA for the CDR3 is TGTGCCAGCAGTGATCAGGGAGGCCTTACGGAGACCCAGTACTTC. It specifies CASSDQGGLTETQYF.

The rearrangement links TRBV4-2 to TRBJ1-2; TRBD1 matches at 9 bases. Losses at the gene ends were 4 bases for V and 4 bases for J; bases not matched to a gene: 10. This CDR3 has 16 residues. From germline, CDR1 is LGHNA and CDR2 YNFKEQ. The DNA of the CDR3 is TGTGCCAGCAGCCGAGAAAGGACAGGGGCGACCTATGGCTACACCTTC. Translating gives CASSRERTGATYGYTF.

The chain recombines TRBV9 with TRBJ2-1, with TRBD1 as a possible D gene (6 bases). The length of the CDR3 is 14 residues. Germline V gene lookup returns CDR1 SGDLS and CDR2 YYNGEE. Between the trimmed V and J ends, which lost 0 bases and 14 bases, there was a span of 18 bases. The DNA of the CDR3 is TGTGCCAGCAGCGTAGAGGTTTTGGGGGCCGAGAAGTTCTTC. Amino acid sequence: CASSVEVLGAEKFF.

V usage is TRBV5-1 and J usage is TRBJ2-5, with a weak D call TRBD2 (5 bases). Germline values: CDR1 SGHRS, CDR2 YFSETQ. This CDR3 contains 14 residues. Trimming took off 4 bases at V and 0 bases at J, with 10 bases between the two ends. The CDR3 loop is CASSTSGNQETQYF. CDR3 DNA: TGCGCCAGCAGCACATCCGGGAACCAAGAGACCCAGTACTTC.

The table lists this clone with a few counts. Possible read error: a much larger clone is one base away. The chain links TRBV30 to TRBJ1-1, with D unclear. CDR3 length: 12 amino acids. V dropped 0 bases and J dropped 0 bases, with 2 bases sitting between them. Germline V lookup: CDR1 GTSNPN, CDR2 SVGIG (reference sequence). The CDR3 DNA reads as TGTGCCTGGAGTGTGGTGAACACTGAAGCTTTCTTT. Its translation is CAWSVVNTEAFF.

V usage is TRBV9 and J usage is TRBJ1-6; D remains ambiguous. In germline, CDR1 is SGDLS, CDR2 YYNGEE. Trimming pared 0 bases from V and 10 bases from J, leaving 20 bases between. CDR3 length: 17 residues. The chain's CDR3 is CASSVEGRPAPGSPLHF. DNA of the CDR3: TGTGCCAGCAGCGTAGAGGGTCGGCCAGCCCCGGGCTCACCCCTCCACTTT.

The CDR3 DNA follows: TGTGCCAGCAGTTACACGGAAGCGGGAAGGGAGACCCAGTACTTC. Translation: CASSYTEAGRETQYF. This chain links TRBV6-6 with TRBJ2-5; 7 nucleotides agree with TRBD2. CDR3 size: 15 residues. With 2 bases clipped from V and 5 bases from J, the junction kept 8 bases outside the gene matches. Germline V gene data show CDR1 as MNHNY and CDR2 as SVGAGI (reference sequence).

V gene TRBV6-6 combines with J gene TRBJ1-2; 9 bases agree with TRBD1. CDR1 and CDR2 (germline): MNHNY, SVGAGI (reference sequence). The CDR3 extends over 15 amino acids. The trim removed 0 bases at V and 7 bases at J, leaving 6 bases unmatched. This CDR3 reads CASSYSGQGGGGYTF. The CDR3 DNA is TGTGCCAGCAGTTACTCGGGACAGGGAGGGGGTGGCTACACCTTC.

The V call is TRBV30, the J call TRBJ1-1; D possibly corresponds to TRBD1 (5 bases). CDR3 length equals 14 residues. Trimming stripped 0 bases from V and 1 base from J, with 9 bases between. Germline V gene data show CDR1 as GTSNPN and CDR2 as SVGIG (reference sequence). CDR3 nucleotides: TGTGCCTGGAGTGTGGGGGAGGGGAACACTGAAGCTTTCTTT. This codes for CAWSVGEGNTEAFF.

The sample holds a few counts of this clone. This rearrangement joins TRBV7-9 to TRBJ1-1; weak D call: TRBD1 (6 bases). CDR1 and CDR2 from the germline V gene are SEHNR and FQNEAQ (reference sequence). The CDR3 covers 14 residues. Trimming removed 3 bases at V and 2 bases at J, with 10 bases between. The CDR3 DNA sequence: TGTGCCAGCAGCTTCGGAGGGGGAAACACTGAAGCTTTCTTT. Protein sequence: CASSFGGGNTEAFF.

This sequence joins TRBV5-6 and TRBJ1-2; D gene uncertain. Germline V lookup: CDR1 SGHDT, CDR2 YYEEEE. The CDR3 loop spans 15 amino acids. V lost 0 bases and J 1 base, leaving 10 bases between the germline ends. The CDR3 nucleotides read TGTGCCAGCAGCTTGGTTCTCAGGAATAACTATGGCTACACCTTC. Amino acids: CASSLVLRNNYGYTF.

This clone was found a few times. The J gene is TRBJ2-7, the V gene TRBV2, with a tentative D call TRBD1 (6 bases). The CDR3 sequence is 16 residues long. Germline V gives CDR1 SNHLY, CDR2 FYNNEI. Trimming stripped 6 bases from V and 2 bases from J, with 20 bases between. DNA of the CDR3: TGTGCCAGCAGGGATGGGTGGACAGCCCGCACCTACGAGCAGTACTTC. It specifies CASRDGWTARTYEQYF.

The chain uses TRBV2 and TRBJ2-2; TRBD2 aligns across 12 bases. The J segment lost 1 base and the V segment lost 0 bases, leaving 6 bases of the junction unmatched. Looked up from germline, CDR1 is SNHLY and CDR2 is FYNNEI. The CDR3 runs 19 residues. For the CDR3, the DNA is TGTGCCAGCAGTGAAGCGGCTAGCGGGGGGGCGGGGAACACCGGGGAGCTGTTTTTT. It yields the protein CASSEAASGGAGNTGELFF.

The CDR3 region is CASSKGGTGELFF. The CDR3 bases are TGTGCCAGCAGTAAAGGGGGCACCGGGGAGCTGTTTTTT. This chain uses TRBV2 with TRBJ2-2; tentative D call: TRBD1 (6 bases). The V gene's germline CDR1 is SNHLY and CDR2 FYNNEI. The CDR3 has 13 residues. V shed 5 bases and J shed 4 bases, with 8 bases lying between them.

This clone was seen only once. V and J are TRBV25-1 and TRBJ1-2; D remains unclear. This CDR3 comprises 13 residues. V was pared by 1 base and J by 2 bases, with 5 bases between. The V gene's germline CDR1 is MGHDK and CDR2 SYGVNS. The CDR3 nucleotides read TGTGCCAGCAGTGAATCAGGAAACTATGGCTACACCTTC. Its protein is CASSESGNYGYTF.

This chain connects TRBV19 to TRBJ1-1; possible D gene TRBD1, 6 bases. V lost 7 bases to trimming and J lost 6 bases, with 9 bases between them. Per germline, CDR1 LNHDA and CDR2 SQIVND (reference sequence). CDR3 size: 11 residues. The CDR3 here is CASKTGPEAFF. The CDR3 DNA is TGTGCCAGTAAGACAGGTCCTGAAGCTTTCTTT.

V usage is TRBV6-1 and J usage is TRBJ2-3; possible D gene TRBD1, 6 bases. CDR1 and CDR2 from the germline V gene are MNHNS and SASEGT. This CDR3 comprises 13 residues. Trimming cost V 8 bases and J 2 bases, with 11 bases left between them. The CDR3 coding sequence is TGTGCCAGCGGGTTGGGACACACAGATACGCAGTATTTT. The encoded protein is CASGLGHTDTQYF.

This chain uses TRBV9 with TRBJ1-6; TRBD1 is a possible D gene (6 bases). The V gene's germline CDR1 is SGDLS and CDR2 YYNGEE. The V and J ends lost 0 bases and 11 bases respectively, with 18 bases between them. This CDR3 has 16 residues. CDR3 loop: CASSVGGGDVRAPLHF. The CDR3 DNA sequence: TGTGCCAGCAGCGTAGGGGGGGGCGACGTGAGGGCACCCCTCCACTTT.

This clone was recorded once. V usage is TRBV19 and J usage is TRBJ2-7, with a possible D match to TRBD2 (7 bases). The CDR3 sequence is 13 residues long. The V gene lost 3 bases and the J gene lost 8 bases, with 14 bases spanning the gap. The V gene's germline CDR1 is LNHDA and CDR2 SQIVND (reference sequence). The CDR3 spells CASSINREGKQYF. The CDR3 DNA follows: TGTGCCAGTAGTATCAACAGGGAGGGAAAGCAGTACTTC.

The genes are TRBV28 and TRBJ2-7, with no clear D. The germline gives CDR1 MDHEN, CDR2 SYDVKM. Trimming cost V 2 bases and J 2 bases, with 4 bases left between them. This CDR3 contains 12 residues. The CDR3 DNA follows: TGTGCCAGCAGTTTAGGGACCTACGAGCAGTACTTC. It specifies CASSLGTYEQYF.

The V gene is TRBV5-4, the J gene TRBJ1-2; D unresolved. The CDR3 spans 15 residues. Trimming removed 0 bases from V and 4 bases from J, with 13 bases in between. Germline V gives CDR1 SGHNT, CDR2 YYREEE (reference sequence). CDR3 region: CASSLAGREGYGYTF. The DNA of the CDR3 is TGTGCCAGCAGCTTGGCCGGAAGGGAGGGCTATGGCTACACCTTC.

J is TRBJ2-2 and V is TRBV6-5; no clear D. There are 11 residues in the CDR3. Trimming left V 6 bases short and J 7 bases short, with 6 bases between. Germline V lookup: CDR1 MNHEY, CDR2 SVGAGI. The CDR3 reads CASRNIGELFF. CDR3 nucleotides: TGTGCCAGCAGGAATATCGGGGAGCTGTTTTTT.